This TCR beta chain is drawn from a study of blood T cell repertoires in COVID-19. Study summary: COVID-19 samples from acute and convalescent phases originated in the United States, Italy and Spain. T cells, B-cell-depleted T cells, or PBMCs provided the cDNA or gDNA that served as material.

This CDR3 region has 9 residues. The V gene lost 2 bases and the J gene lost 15 bases, with 5 bases spanning the gap. Looked up from germline, CDR1 is SGHAT and CDR2 is FQNNGV. Methods used by the authors: From reference gene primer amplification, estimates of nucleated cell counts were derived. Sequencing used immunoSEQ multiplex PCR; TCRdb keeps in-frame clones, though not all of them. V and J calls and clone size are given by that table; D and trimming were obtained from the DNA. This sample has more than 70,000 clones, with about nine tenths found just once. Sequencing was performed on peripheral blood. The TCR comes from a woman aged 45-65 years in a cohort sampled during active COVID-19. The chain employs TRBV11-2 and TRBJ2-1; D is ambiguous. The CDR3 region has the DNA TGTGCCAGCAGCTTACCCGTGTTCTTC. Amino acids: CASSLPVFF.